The 28 T cell receptor beta chains below were found in one sample sequenced in a study of blood T cell repertoires in COVID-19. Sequenced by immunoSEQ multiplex PCR; TCRdb stores in-frame clones only, minus some. The sample records 200,000 to 250,000 clones, nearly 85% being singletons. The source material was peripheral blood. These TCRs come from a woman aged 30 to 39 with COVID-19, enrolled during active disease.

The chain combines TRBV19 with TRBJ2-3; tentative D call: TRBD1 (6 bases). CDR3 length equals 15 residues. V lost 1 base and J 0 bases, leaving 8 bases between the germline ends. The germline V gene has CDR1 LNHDA and CDR2 SQIVND (reference sequence). As DNA, the CDR3 is TGTGCCAGTAGTATAGGGACAGCTAGCACAGATACGCAGTATTTT. Protein sequence: CASSIGTASTDTQYF.

The chain has TRBV7-9 and TRBJ1-1; D not certain. The V and J ends lost 5 bases and 6 bases respectively, with 7 bases between them. CDR3 length: 11 residues. Germline values: CDR1 SEHNR, CDR2 FQNEAQ (reference sequence). The CDR3 protein is CASSRSAEAFF. CDR3 bases: TGTGCCAGCAGCAGATCGGCTGAAGCTTTCTTT.

This rearrangement joins TRBV6-5 to TRBJ1-2; TRBD1 matches 7 bases. The CDR3 extends over 13 amino acids. Trimming cost V 4 bases and J 3 bases; bases outside gene matches: 2. The germline CDR1 and CDR2 sequences are MNHEY and SVGAGI. CDR3 bases: TGTGCCAGCAGTTTAACAGGGGACTATGGCTACACCTTC. Its translation: CASSLTGDYGYTF.

This rearrangement joins TRBV27 to TRBJ1-2, with 7 nucleotides matching TRBD1. The V and J ends lost 5 bases and 3 bases, in that order; junction bases with no gene match: 6. Germline values: CDR1 MNHEY, CDR2 SMNVEV (reference sequence). The CDR3 spans 14 residues. CDR3: CASSRDRYYYGYTF. CDR3 in DNA: TGTGCCAGCAGTAGGGACAGATACTACTATGGCTACACCTTC.

CDR3 coding DNA: TGTGCCAGCAGCCGTAGCGGGAACTTCAATGAGCAGTTCTTC. Its protein is CASSRSGNFNEQFF. The chain joins TRBV7-9 to TRBJ2-1, with 8 bases identical to TRBD2. The germline CDR1 and CDR2 sequences are SEHNR and FQNEAQ (reference sequence). This CDR3 comprises 14 residues. After removal of 5 bases from V and 6 bases from J, the junction contained 6 bases not matched to a gene.

This clone has only one observation. DNA for the CDR3: TGCGCCAGCAGTCTTGGACAGGCCCTACTCTACGAGCAGTACTTC. It codes for CASSLGQALLYEQYF. This chain links TRBV23-1 with TRBJ2-7; the match to TRBD1 covers 7 bases. TRBV23-1 is an ORF, with its function uncertain. CDR3 length: 15 amino acids. Unmatched junction bases numbered 9, after V lost 4 bases and J lost 3 bases.

The chain is built from TRBV5-4 and TRBJ2-7; D is unclear. The V end lost 0 bases, the J end lost 3 bases, and 7 bases lay between the germline ends. The CDR3 spans 13 residues. CDR1 is SGHNT and CDR2 is YYREEE in the germline V gene (reference sequence). CDR3 DNA sequence: TGTGCCAGCAGCTTGGTTCCGGGCTACGAGCAGTACTTC. Its protein is CASSLVPGYEQYF.

The chain carries TRBV11-2 and TRBJ2-3; D possibly corresponds to TRBD2 (6 bases). Germline V gene data show CDR1 as SGHAT and CDR2 as FQNNGV. The CDR3 covers 15 residues. V lost 1 base, J lost 2 bases, and 10 bases lay in between. This chain's CDR3 is CASSLVRGFTDTQYF. For the CDR3, the DNA is TGTGCCAGCAGCTTAGTGCGGGGCTTCACAGATACGCAGTATTTT.

The genes are TRBV6-5 and TRBJ2-7, with 8 bases lining up with TRBD1. Unmatched junction bases numbered 7, after V lost 4 bases and J lost 2 bases. This CDR3 spans 15 amino acids. Germline values: CDR1 MNHEY, CDR2 SVGAGI. Written as DNA, the CDR3 is TGTGCCAGCAGTTTGGGTACAGGGGGACCCTACGAGCAGTACTTC. Protein: CASSLGTGGPYEQYF.

This clone was picked up one time. This chain joins TRBV27 and TRBJ2-7, with D possibly matching TRBD2 (5 bases). Germline V gene lookup returns CDR1 MNHEY and CDR2 SMNVEV (reference sequence). The V end lost 3 bases, the J end lost 2 bases, and 14 bases lay between the germline ends. The CDR3 totals 15 residues. The CDR3 nucleotides are TGTGCCAGCAGTTTCGGACTTGGACTTGCCTACGAGCAGTACTTC. Translating gives CASSFGLGLAYEQYF.

The chain employs TRBV11-2 and TRBJ2-3, with no clear D. V dropped 6 bases and J dropped 2 bases, with 15 bases sitting between them. Germline-derived CDR1 and CDR2 are SGHAT and FQNNGV. This CDR3 is built from 15 residues. The CDR3 nucleotides are TGTGCCAGCAGTCTCGGAGTTAAGGACACAGATACGCAGTATTTT. Protein sequence: CASSLGVKDTDTQYF. Supplemented by reference TRBV11-2 and TRBJ2-3, the full variable domain reads EAGVAQSPRYKIIEKRQSVAFWCNPISGHATLYWYQQILGQGPKLLIQFQNNGVVDDSQLPKDRFSAERLKGVDSTLKIQPAKLEDSAVYLCASSLGVKDTDTQYFGPGTRLTVL.

The gene calls are TRBV9 and TRBJ1-4; 9 bases align to TRBD1. Germline CDR1 SGDLS, CDR2 YYNGEE. This CDR3 region has 16 residues. Losses at the gene ends were 3 bases for V and 7 bases for J; bases not matched to a gene: 10. Here the CDR3 DNA reads TGTGCCAGCAGCGAAAGGACCGGGACAGGGAGTGAAAAACTGTTTTTT. Translation gives CASSERTGTGSEKLFF. Using reference TRBV9 and TRBJ1-4 for the parts outside the CDR3, the full variable domain is DSGVTQTPKHLITATGQRVTLRCSPRSGDLSVYWYQQSLDQGLQFLIQYYNGEERAKGNILERFSAQQFPDLHSELNLSSLELGDSALYFCASSERTGTGSEKLFFGSGTQLSVL.

The rearrangement links TRBV5-5 to TRBJ1-5, with D possibly TRBD1 on 6 matching bases. This CDR3 has 18 residues. The ends were cut back, 0 bases at V and 0 bases at J, with 16 bases in the middle. The germline CDR1 and CDR2 sequences are SGHKS and YYEKEE (reference sequence). The DNA for the CDR3 is TGTGCCAGCAGCTTGGTGGCAGGGGCTGCATATAGCAATCAGCCCCAGCATTTT. It is translated as CASSLVAGAAYSNQPQHF.

A few counts support this clone. V and J are TRBV6-5 and TRBJ2-1, with 11 bases lining up with TRBD2. The CDR3 has 16 amino acids. Germline V gene lookup returns CDR1 MNHEY and CDR2 SVGAGI. V gave up 4 bases and J gave up 3 bases; unmatched junction bases: 5. Written as DNA, the CDR3 is TGTGCCAGCAGTTCCTTAGCGGGAGGGTTCTACAATGAGCAGTTCTTC. Amino acids: CASSSLAGGFYNEQFF.

This chain connects TRBV6-4 to TRBJ2-7; 11 positions match TRBD2. Germline V lookup: CDR1 MRHNA, CDR2 SNTAGT. The CDR3 runs to 14 residues. The V gene end was trimmed by 6 bases and the J gene end by 7 bases; junction bases not matched to a gene: 8. The CDR3 reads CASSPLAGAGEQYF. The CDR3 DNA is TGTGCCAGCAGCCCACTAGCGGGAGCTGGTGAGCAGTACTTC.

The J gene is TRBJ1-1, the V gene TRBV29-1; D unresolved. This CDR3 region has 13 residues. Trimming cost V 7 bases and J 8 bases, with 20 bases left between them. The germline V gene has CDR1 SQVTM and CDR2 ANQGSEA. This CDR3 reads CSALYWEGREAFF. The DNA for the CDR3 is TGCAGCGCTCTATATTGGGAGGGCAGGGAAGCTTTCTTT.

This clone was counted a few times. This chain links TRBV15 with TRBJ2-7; TRBD2 is a possible D gene (5 bases). This CDR3 is built from 16 residues. CDR1 is LNHNV, CDR2 YYDKDF, per germline (reference sequence). V lost 1 base and J 0 bases, leaving 13 bases between the germline ends. In DNA, the CDR3 is TGTGCCACCAGCAGAGGGCCGGTAGCGAGCTCCTACGAGCAGTACTTC. Protein sequence: CATSRGPVASSYEQYF.

V gene TRBV5-1 combines with J gene TRBJ2-7, with TRBD1 matching over 7 bases. Germline V gene sequence: CDR1 SGHRS, CDR2 YFSETQ. CDR3 length equals 14 residues. V trimming: 5 bases; J trimming: 8 bases; junction bases outside the gene matches: 13. The chain's CDR3 is CASSTGALGGQQYF. Written as DNA, the CDR3 is TGCGCCAGCAGTACAGGGGCCTTAGGGGGACAGCAGTACTTC. Based on the CDR3 plus reference TRBV5-1 and TRBJ2-7, the full variable domain is KAGVTQTPRYLIKTRGQQVTLSCSPISGHRSVSWYQQTPGQGLQFLFEYFSETQRNKGNFPGRFSGRQFSNSRSEMNVSTLELGDSALYLCASSTGALGGQQYFGPGTRLTVT.

The V and J genes are TRBV6-2 or TRBV6-3 and TRBJ1-2, with D hard to call. Per the germline V gene, CDR1 is MNHEY and CDR2 is SVGEGT. The V end lost 2 bases, the J end lost 2 bases, and 6 bases lay between the germline ends. This CDR3 is 13 amino acids long. DNA for the CDR3: TGTGCCAGCAGTTACGCGCAAAACTATGGCTACACCTTC. It codes for CASSYAQNYGYTF.

The table lists this clone with a count of one. The gene calls are TRBV6-5 and TRBJ2-3, with 7 bases lining up with TRBD1. The germline CDR1 and CDR2 sequences are MNHEY and SVGAGI. V dropped 4 bases and J dropped 0; count of bases not matched to a gene: 4. CDR3 length equals 15 residues. The CDR3 nucleotides read TGTGCCAGCAGTTTCACAGGGGCTAGCACAGATACGCAGTATTTT. Protein sequence: CASSFTGASTDTQYF.

The chain is built from TRBV9 and TRBJ2-1; D is unclear. V was clipped by 1 base and J by 9 bases, with 14 bases between them. The CDR3 has 14 amino acids. CDR1 SGDLS and CDR2 YYNGEE come from the germline V gene. In DNA form, the CDR3 reads TGTGCCAGCAGCGTATTCATAGGCCTAGGTGAGCAGTTCTTC. This encodes CASSVFIGLGEQFF.

The V call is TRBV10-3, the J call TRBJ1-2, with TRBD1 matching 9 bases. In germline, CDR1 is ENHRY, CDR2 SYGVKD. The CDR3 length is 13 residues. The trim removed 5 bases at V and 5 bases at J, leaving 3 bases unmatched. CDR3 in DNA: TGTGCCATCAGTCGACAGGGGGATTATGGCTACACCTTC. It yields the protein CAISRQGDYGYTF.

Concerning this clone: Other DNA variants within this sample encode the same CDR3. This chain joins TRBV3-1 (or the pseudogene TRBV3-2) and TRBJ2-3, with 9 bases identical to TRBD2. V lost 1 base to trimming and J lost 3 bases; unmatched junction nucleotides: 5. The CDR3 has 16 amino acids. The germline V gene has CDR1 LGHDT and CDR2 YNNKEL (reference sequence). CDR3: CASSQVAGGPTDTQYF. CDR3 coding DNA: TGTGCCAGCAGCCAAGTTGCGGGAGGGCCGACAGATACGCAGTATTTT.

The chain links TRBV3-1 (or the pseudogene TRBV3-2) to TRBJ1-6, with D tentatively TRBD1 (5 bases). Trimming shortened V by 1 base and J by 9 bases, and 13 bases separated the two germline ends. This CDR3 is built from 15 residues. The germline CDR1 and CDR2 sequences are LGHDT and YNNKEL (reference sequence). As DNA, the CDR3 is TGTGCCAGCAGCCAAGTAACAGGAGGGCGTTCACCCCTCCACTTT. This codes for CASSQVTGGRSPLHF.

V is TRBV30 and J is TRBJ2-5; maybe TRBD1 (6 bases). With 0 bases removed from V and 14 bases from J, the gap between germline ends came to 13 bases. Germline V CDR1 and CDR2: GTSNPN, SVGIG (reference sequence). The CDR3 extends over 11 amino acids. This CDR3 is CAWSVTGFPYF. In DNA form, the CDR3 reads TGTGCCTGGAGTGTTACAGGGTTCCCTTACTTC.

The J gene is TRBJ1-5, the V gene TRBV5-4; no definite D call. This CDR3 has 14 residues. Trimming shortened V by 0 bases and J by 3 bases, and 7 bases separated the two germline ends. The germline gives CDR1 SGHNT, CDR2 YYREEE (reference sequence). This CDR3 reads CASSLGGPNQPQHF. The CDR3 bases are TGTGCCAGCAGCTTGGGTGGGCCCAATCAGCCCCAGCATTTT.

This rearrangement joins TRBV7-2 to TRBJ2-4; D is possibly TRBD1 (5 bases). CDR3 length: 13 amino acids. Germline-derived CDR1 and CDR2 are SGHTA and FQGNSA. The ends were cut back, 2 bases at V and 9 bases at J, with 11 bases in the middle. This CDR3 reads CASSLRQGGIQYF. CDR3 bases: TGTGCCAGCAGCTTAAGGCAGGGTGGCATTCAGTACTTC.

The chain joins TRBV7-2 to TRBJ2-7; 8 positions match TRBD2. Germline loops: CDR1 SGHTA, CDR2 FQGNSA. V dropped 5 bases and J dropped 3; count of bases not matched to a gene: 3. This CDR3 is built from 13 residues. The CDR3 sequence: CASSVGTSYEQYF. The CDR3 DNA reads TGTGCCAGCAGCGTTGGGACTAGCTACGAGCAGTACTTC.